These T cell receptor beta chains were read from a single sample in a study of cytomegalovirus exposure and HLA in healthy donors. Repertoires were generated with immunoSEQ multiplex PCR, while TCRdb's copy carries only in-frame clones and drops some. The table lists 120,000 or so clones, around 68% of them singletons. The sequencing input was PBMCs. All receptors derive from a man aged 40-50 years in good health and CMV-seropositive. Both conserved end residues are part of each CDR3. Fields, in order: V gene, J gene, D gene, clone size, CDR3 DNA, CDR3 protein. The D gene is left open where the match is weak. Size tells how often a clone was seen (once, few, many) or the class of an expanded clone, and some rows leave it out.

TRBV4-3	TRBJ2-3	NA	NA	TGCGCCAGCAGCCATCAGATCGGGAGCTCAGATACGCAGTATTTT	CASSHQIGSSDTQYF
TRBV30	TRBJ2-3	TRBD1	NA	TGTGCCTGGGGAGGACAGGGGCCGATCGATACGCAGTATTTT	CAWGGQGPIDTQYF
TRBV6-6	TRBJ1-5	TRBD1	few	TGTGCCAGCAGTTCGACAGGGGGCTGGTATCAGCCCCAGCATTTT	CASSSTGGWYQPQHF
TRBV29-1	TRBJ2-7	NA	NA	TGCAGCGTTGAAGTGGGACAAGGGCCCTACGAGCAGTACTTC	CSVEVGQGPYEQYF
TRBV5-4	TRBJ2-1	NA	NA	TGTGCCAGCAGCTCGACAGACTACAATGAGCAGTTCTTC	CASSSTDYNEQFF
TRBV6-1	TRBJ2-2	TRBD2	NA	TGTGCCGGAAGGGACTACCCGAACACCGGGGAGCTGTTTTTT	CAGRDYPNTGELFF
TRBV5-4	TRBJ2-1	TRBD2	few	TGTGCCAGCAGCTCCGGACTAGCGGGGGGGTACAATGAGCAGTTCTTC	CASSSGLAGGYNEQFF
TRBV6-1	TRBJ2-1	TRBD2	NA	TGTGCCAGCAGTGAAGCGGGGGGGTACAATGAGCAGTTCTTC	CASSEAGGYNEQFF
TRBV6-5	TRBJ2-1	NA	NA	TGTGCCAGCTCCGGGACTGTAGTTCCAGAGCAGTTCTTC	CASSGTVVPEQFF
TRBV7-2	TRBJ2-1	NA	few	TGTGCCAGCAGCTTATTTCCTCGTACAGACAATGAGCAGTTCTTC	CASSLFPRTDNEQFF
TRBV30	TRBJ2-3	TRBD2	few	TGTGCCTGGAGTCCGCTGGCGGGGGGAGGTACGCAGTATTTT	CAWSPLAGGGTQYF
TRBV6-5	TRBJ1-2	NA	NA	TGTGCCAGCAGTTACTCGGTAACAGGGCTCACCTTC	CASSYSVTGLTF
TRBV7-2	TRBJ1-3	NA	NA	TGTGCCAGCAGCTTGACACGGATAGGAAACACCATATATTTT	CASSLTRIGNTIYF
TRBV6-5	TRBJ1-4	NA	NA	TGTGCCAGCAGTTACTTCCAGAGGGCCCCTAATGAAAAACTGTTTTTT	CASSYFQRAPNEKLFF
TRBV6-5	TRBJ2-1	NA	NA	TGTGCCAGCAGTTACCGAGGCAGCCTCAATCTCGGGGAGCAGTTCTTC	CASSYRGSLNLGEQFF
TRBV5-6	TRBJ1-2	TRBD1	NA	TGTGCCAGCAGCCCATCCACCCCTCAGGGGGCGCGTGGCTACACCTTC	CASSPSTPQGARGYTF
TRBV6-5	TRBJ1-1	NA	NA	TGTGCCAGCAGTTATTCTCCCGGGGTCACTGAAGCTTTCTTT	CASSYSPGVTEAFF
TRBV25-1	TRBJ2-3	TRBD2	few	TGTGCCAGCGTAAGCGGGAGCTCAGATACGCAGTATTTT	CASVSGSSDTQYF
TRBV25-1	TRBJ2-7	TRBD1	NA	TGTGCCAGCAGTGACGGGACAGGGGGCTTCTACGAGCAGTACTTC	CASSDGTGGFYEQYF
TRBV28	TRBJ2-1	TRBD2	NA	TGTGCCAGCACCGGCCTAGCGGGGTTCTCCTACAATGAGCAGTTCTTC	CASTGLAGFSYNEQFF
TRBV19	TRBJ1-6	NA	once	TGTGCCAGTAGTATAGATACAGGGAAGGTTTATAATTCACCCCTCCACTTT	CASSIDTGKVYNSPLHF
TRBV30	TRBJ2-3	TRBD2	NA	TGTGCCTGGAGGGCCCTCGGGACTAGCGGGGGGGCAATAGATACGCAGTATTTT	CAWRALGTSGGAIDTQYF
TRBV9	TRBJ2-3	NA	NA	TGTGCCAGCAGCGTAGCTACCCCACCTTTCACAGATACGCAGTATTTT	CASSVATPPFTDTQYF
TRBV18	TRBJ2-1	TRBD2	NA	TGTGCCAGCTCACCCCTCCAAACCGGGACTAGCCCCAATGAGCAGTTCTTC	CASSPLQTGTSPNEQFF
TRBV5-4	TRBJ2-1	NA	NA	TGTGCCAGCAGCTTAGTCTCAGGAGGTGAGCAGTTCTTC	CASSLVSGGEQFF
TRBV4-2	TRBJ2-5	TRBD2	NA	TGTGCCAGCAGCCGCCGACTAGCGGGAGTTGCAGAGACCCAGTACTTC	CASSRRLAGVAETQYF
TRBV19	TRBJ2-2	NA	NA	TGTGCCAGTAGTATCTTTTTAGGGGCTAACACCGGGGAGCTGTTTTTT	CASSIFLGANTGELFF
TRBV27	TRBJ2-2	NA	NA	TGTGCCAGCAGCCCCCGCAGGACGAACACCGGGGAGCTGTTTTTT	CASSPRRTNTGELFF
TRBV4-1	TRBJ2-5	TRBD2	NA	TGCGCCAGCAGCCCACGGGGAGGGGAAGAGACCCAGTACTTC	CASSPRGGEETQYF
TRBV6-5	TRBJ1-1	NA	NA	TGTGCCAGCAGTTACTCGCGGAGGGATGAAGCTTTCTTT	CASSYSRRDEAFF
TRBV4-3	TRBJ2-3	NA	NA	TGCGCCAGCAGCCAAGGACTATTCACAGATACGCAGTATTTT	CASSQGLFTDTQYF
TRBV5-1	TRBJ1-4	NA	NA	TGCGCCAGCAGGCAAGAGGGGGGGCGATTTGAAAAACTGTTTTTT	CASRQEGGRFEKLFF
TRBV19	TRBJ1-5	NA	NA	TGTGCCAGTACGCTCTTGGCAGGGGCCCCCGTAACCCAGCATTTT	CASTLLAGAPVTQHF
TRBV5-1	TRBJ2-7	NA	NA	TGCGCCAGCAGCTTGGGAACAGGGCCAGGCTACGAGCAGTACTTC	CASSLGTGPGYEQYF
TRBV7-3	TRBJ1-3	NA	NA	TGTGCCAGCAGCTCCGACCGAGGCACCATATATTTT	CASSSDRGTIYF
TRBV5-4	TRBJ2-1	NA	NA	TGTGCCAGCAGCCCAGGAGGGCAGCGAGAAGGATACAATGAGCAGTTCTTC	CASSPGGQREGYNEQFF
TRBV30	TRBJ1-5	NA	NA	TGTGCCTGGAGTTCGGGGAACGGGAATAAGCCCCAGCATTTT	CAWSSGNGNKPQHF
TRBV7-2	TRBJ2-6	NA	NA	TGTGCCAGCAAGACCCCTAGACAGGCCTCTGGGGCCAACGTCCTGACTTTC	CASKTPRQASGANVLTF
TRBV5-1	TRBJ2-5	TRBD2	NA	TGCGCCAGCAGCAGGGGACTAGCCGGGCAAGAGACCCAGTACTTC	CASSRGLAGQETQYF
TRBV11-2	TRBJ2-7	NA	NA	TGTGCCAGCAGCTTAGAAGTTGGGGGGTCTTACGAGCAGTACTTC	CASSLEVGGSYEQYF
TRBV5-4	TRBJ2-1	NA	NA	TGTGCCAGCAACTTAGGCGGGGCCAACAATGAGCAGTTCTTC	CASNLGGANNEQFF